The source of this TCR beta chain is a study of lymphopenia after photon versus proton radiotherapy. The table came from immunoSEQ multiplex PCR; TCRdb's copy has only in-frame clones and leaves some out. The sample records about 50,000 clones, about 92% being singletons. Study results and limitations: Photon-treated patients lost naive T cells and TCR diversity; proton-treated stayed stable. Oligoclonal CD8+ Temra expansion after nadir drove photon patients' diversity drop. A bigger post-nadir fall in TCR diversity correlated inversely with survival time in deceased patients.

As regards this clone: No antigen is known for it.

Trimming left V 6 bases short and J 0 bases short, with 8 bases between. Germline values: CDR1 SGHAT, CDR2 FQNNGV. The CDR3 covers 13 residues. The V call is TRBV11-2, the J call TRBJ1-2; a possible D gene is TRBD1 (5 bases). This TCR was recovered from a woman aged 40 to 49 with cholangiocarcinoma. The starting material was peripheral blood, obtained from a patient treated with photon-based radiotherapy. The CDR3 is CASRGTPNYGYTF. In DNA, the CDR3 is TGTGCCAGCAGGGGGACGCCTAACTATGGCTACACCTTC.